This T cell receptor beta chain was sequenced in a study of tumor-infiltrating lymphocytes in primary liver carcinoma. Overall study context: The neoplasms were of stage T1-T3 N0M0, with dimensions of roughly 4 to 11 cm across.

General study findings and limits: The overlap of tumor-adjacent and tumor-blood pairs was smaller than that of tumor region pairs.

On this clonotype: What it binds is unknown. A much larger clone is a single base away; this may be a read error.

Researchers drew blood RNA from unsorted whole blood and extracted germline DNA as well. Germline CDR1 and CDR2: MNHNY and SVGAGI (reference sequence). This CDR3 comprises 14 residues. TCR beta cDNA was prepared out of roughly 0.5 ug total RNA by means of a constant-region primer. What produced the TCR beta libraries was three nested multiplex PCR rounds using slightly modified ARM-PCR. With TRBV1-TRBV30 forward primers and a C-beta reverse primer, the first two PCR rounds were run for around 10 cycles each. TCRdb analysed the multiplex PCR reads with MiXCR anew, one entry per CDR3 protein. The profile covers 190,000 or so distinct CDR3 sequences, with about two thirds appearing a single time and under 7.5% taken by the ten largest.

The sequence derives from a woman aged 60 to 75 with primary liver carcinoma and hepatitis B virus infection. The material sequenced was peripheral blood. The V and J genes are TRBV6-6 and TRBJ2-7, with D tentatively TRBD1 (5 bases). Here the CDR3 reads CASSYRKGSFEQYF. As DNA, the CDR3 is TGTGCCAGCAGTTACAGGAAGGGGTCCTTCGAGCAGTACTTC.